One sample yielded the 19 T cell receptor beta chains listed below, sequenced in a study of blood T cells in healthy people across ages. Combining a sample-barcoded 5' primer with a J-beta primer mix, a second PCR ran for about 7 to 11 cycles. TCRdb processed the 5' RACE reads anew with MiXCR; each CDR3 protein has one entry. The sample has hundreds of thousands of distinct CDR3 sequences, roughly 25% seen once. These same data were also listed under a study on T cells of mothers and their children.

The sequenced sample was blood. These receptors all stem from a boy aged 5-17 years in good health.

The V and J genes are TRBV18 and TRBJ2-5, with TRBD1 as a possible D gene (6 bases). The DNA end favors TRBJ2-7, so the J call may be wrong. This CDR3 has 14 amino acids. Germline V gives CDR1 KGHSH, CDR2 LQKENI. The CDR3 nucleotides are TGTGCCAGCTCACCACAGGGAACAGGGTACGAGCAGTACTTC. It specifies CASSPQGTGYEQYF.

This clonotype was seen only a few times. Here the CDR3 reads CASSPGGPVEAFF. CDR3 nucleotides: TGCGCCAGCAGCCCGGGGGGCCCGGTGGAGGCTTTCTTT. The rearrangement uses TRBV5-1 and TRBJ1-1, with a tentative D call TRBD1 (6 bases). Trimming took 4 bases from V and 11 from J, leaving 18 bases between them. CDR1 is SGHRS and CDR2 is YFSETQ in the germline V gene. This CDR3 is built from 13 residues.

The chain has TRBV29-1 and TRBJ2-7, with D perhaps matching TRBD2 (6 bases). Trimming removed 3 bases from V and 0 bases from J, with 15 bases in between. CDR1 and CDR2 from the germline V gene are SQVTM and ANQGSEA. The CDR3 has 15 residues. CDR3: CSVDEFGRDSYEQYF. CDR3 DNA sequence: TGCAGCGTTGACGAGTTTGGGCGGGACTCCTACGAGCAGTACTTC.

This clonotype was recorded many times. The chain joins TRBV28 to TRBJ2-3; tentative D call: TRBD2 (5 bases). This CDR3 is built from 14 residues. V was shortened by 6 bases and J by 0 bases, with 10 bases between the two germline ends. Germline-derived CDR1 and CDR2 are MDHEN and SYDVKM. The CDR3 nucleotides read TGTGCCAGCAGCTCCTGGACTAGCACAGATACGCAGTATTTT. It encodes CASSSWTSTDTQYF.

V gene TRBV20-1 combines with J gene TRBJ2-1; no firm D call. The germline gives CDR1 DFQATT, CDR2 SNEGSKA (reference sequence). V lost 2 bases and J lost 1, with 9 bases in between. The CDR3 sequence is 14 residues long. The CDR3 loop reads CSARFSHSYNEQFF. CDR3 bases: TGCAGTGCTAGATTTAGCCATTCCTACAATGAGCAGTTCTTC.

In nucleotides, the CDR3 is TGTGCCAGCCGCGGAGGGGCGACGGGCAATCAGCCCCAGCATTTT. Translated, it gives CASRGGATGNQPQHF. This chain links TRBV28 with TRBJ1-5; tentatively, D is TRBD1 (5 bases). This CDR3 spans 15 amino acids. V was trimmed by 8 bases and J by 2 bases, leaving 16 bases between them. From germline, CDR1 is MDHEN and CDR2 SYDVKM.

This clonotype was seen only a few times. The chain has TRBV20-1 and TRBJ2-1; D is possibly TRBD2 (5 bases). CDR3 length: 14 residues. Germline lookup yields CDR1 DFQATT and CDR2 SNEGSKA (reference sequence). V was shortened by 1 base and J by 0 bases, with 7 bases between the two germline ends. Here the CDR3 DNA reads TGCAGTGCTAGAGGACTATCCTCCTACAATGAGCAGTTCTTC. Translating gives CSARGLSSYNEQFF.

The chain has TRBV12-3 or TRBV12-4 and TRBJ2-5, with 7 bases that match TRBD1. With V trimmed by 6 bases and J by 2 bases, 6 bases remained unmatched. The CDR3 covers 14 residues. The CDR3 bases are TGTGCCAGCAGGGGGGACAGCGTGCAAGAGACCCAGTACTTC. Translating it yields CASRGDSVQETQYF.

This clonotype appeared many times. The rearrangement uses TRBV5-1 and TRBJ2-5; possible D gene TRBD2, 6 bases. This CDR3 has 13 amino acids. V was pared by 6 bases and J by 3 bases, with 12 bases between. Germline CDR1 and CDR2: SGHRS and YFSETQ. The CDR3 DNA follows: TGCGCCAGCACCAGAGCGGGTGAAGAGACCCAGTACTTC. It specifies CASTRAGEETQYF.

This chain joins TRBV11-3 and TRBJ2-1, with unresolved D. Trimming stripped 5 bases from V and 10 bases from J, with 12 bases between. There are 12 residues in the CDR3. CDR1 is SGHNT, CDR2 YENEEA, per germline. CDR3 sequence: CASSIGDTEQFF. The DNA of the CDR3 is TGTGCCAGCAGCATCGGTGACACGGAGCAGTTCTTC.

The V and J genes are TRBV29-1 and TRBJ1-2, with a possible D match to TRBD1 (6 bases). Per germline, CDR1 SQVTM and CDR2 ANQGSEA. The CDR3 is made up of 13 amino acids. Deletions cut 5 bases from V and 4 bases from J, with 14 bases between. The CDR3 DNA reads TGCAGCGTTCGCACAACAGGGATCTATGGCTACACCTTC. Translating gives CSVRTTGIYGYTF.

In this sample, this clonotype turned up a few times. Relative to the germline gene, one junction end is altered; a read error may explain this. The J gene is TRBJ2-5, the V gene TRBV28; the match to TRBD1 covers 7 bases. The germline CDR1 and CDR2 sequences are MDHEN and SYDVKM. CDR3 length: 13 residues. The CDR3 DNA reads as TGTGCCGGCAGACAGGGAGTACGAGAGACCCAGTACTTC. Translated, it gives CAGRQGVRETQYF.

A remark on this clonotype: The junction departs from germline at one end; a sequencing error may be responsible. J is TRBJ2-7 and V is TRBV28; D remains unclear. This CDR3 contains 15 residues. The germline CDR1 and CDR2 sequences are MDHEN and SYDVKM. CDR3 protein: CGSTYATSASYEQYF. CDR3 nucleotides: TGTGGCAGCACTTATGCCACATCCGCCTCCTACGAGCAGTACTTC.

CDR3 coding DNA: TGTGCCAGCAGTCTCCAGGCTCTTAATGAAAAACTGTTTTTT. As protein: CASSLQALNEKLFF. The rearrangement uses TRBV12-3 or TRBV12-4 and TRBJ1-4, with no clear D. With 5 bases removed from V and 4 bases from J, the gap between germline ends came to 11 bases. The CDR3 spans 14 residues.

V gene TRBV19 combines with J gene TRBJ2-1; 13 bases are shared with TRBD2. Germline lookup yields CDR1 LNHDA and CDR2 SQIVND (reference sequence). V gave up 7 bases and J gave up 4 bases; unmatched junction bases: 10. The CDR3 runs to 17 residues. The CDR3 nucleotides read TGTGCCAGTAACCCAACGGGACTAGCGGGATCTTACAATGAGCAGTTCTTC. Translated, it gives CASNPTGLAGSYNEQFF.

V usage is TRBV11-1 and J usage is TRBJ2-5; the D is unclear. CDR3 length: 13 amino acids. Per germline, CDR1 SGHAT and CDR2 FQDESV (reference sequence). V was trimmed by 4 bases and J by 5 bases, leaving 11 bases between them. This CDR3 is CASSSPKEETQYF. CDR3 in DNA: TGTGCCAGCAGCTCCCCGAAGGAGGAGACCCAGTACTTC.

The rearrangement uses TRBV3-1 and TRBJ2-4; 7 positions agree with TRBD2. The length of the CDR3 is 15 residues. Germline CDR1 is LGHDT and CDR2 is YNNKEL (reference sequence). V was pared by 3 bases and J by 5 bases, with 7 bases of the junction left unmatched. The CDR3 nucleotides are TGTGCCAGCAGCCATGGCGGGGGTAGGGAAAACATTCAGTACTTC. This codes for CASSHGGGRENIQYF.

This clonotype was detected a few times. The J gene is TRBJ2-3, the V gene TRBV7-9, with D tentatively TRBD2 (5 bases). This CDR3 is 15 amino acids long. Looked up from germline, CDR1 is SEHNR and CDR2 is FQNEAQ (reference sequence). Between the trimmed V and J ends, which lost 2 bases and 4 bases, there was a span of 13 bases. The CDR3 sequence: CASSLLWETSDTQYF. DNA for the CDR3: TGTGCCAGCAGCTTATTGTGGGAGACTTCAGATACGCAGTATTTT.

In this sample, this clonotype turned up a few times. The chain carries TRBV2 and TRBJ1-3; a weak D match, TRBD1 (6 bases). The ends were cut back, 4 bases at V and 4 bases at J, with 11 bases in the middle. Germline assignment: CDR1 SNHLY and CDR2 FYNNEI. The CDR3 totals 14 residues. CDR3 sequence (DNA): TGTGCCAGCAGTGGAGGGACACTAGGAAACACCATATATTTT. It codes for CASSGGTLGNTIYF.